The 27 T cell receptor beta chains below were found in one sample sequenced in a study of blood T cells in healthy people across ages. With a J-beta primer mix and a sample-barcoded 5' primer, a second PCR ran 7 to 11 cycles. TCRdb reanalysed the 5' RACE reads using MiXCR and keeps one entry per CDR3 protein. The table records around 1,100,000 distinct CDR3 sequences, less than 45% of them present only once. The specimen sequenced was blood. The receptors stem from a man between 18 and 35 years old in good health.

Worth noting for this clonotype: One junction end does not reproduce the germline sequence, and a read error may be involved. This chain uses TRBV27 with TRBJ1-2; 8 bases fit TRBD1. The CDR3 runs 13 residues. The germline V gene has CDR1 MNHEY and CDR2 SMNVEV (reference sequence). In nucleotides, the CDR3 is TGTGCCAGCAGCCTAGACAGGGGCTATGGCTGCACCTTC. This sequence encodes CASSLDRGYGCTF.

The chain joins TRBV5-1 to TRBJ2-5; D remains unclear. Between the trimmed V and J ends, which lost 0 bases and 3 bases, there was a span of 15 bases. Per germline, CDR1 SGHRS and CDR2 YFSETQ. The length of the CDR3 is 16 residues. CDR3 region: CASSLDSEQQEETQYF. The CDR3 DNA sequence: TGCGCCAGCAGCTTGGACTCGGAACAACAAGAAGAGACCCAGTACTTC.

The CDR3 region is CASSDLLGSIGTDTQYF. CDR3 coding DNA: TGTGCCAGCAGTGACCTACTAGGGTCAATTGGCACAGATACGCAGTATTTT. This chain joins TRBV25-1 and TRBJ2-3; possible D gene TRBD2, 5 bases. Germline CDR1 reads MGHDK; CDR2 reads SYGVNS. The CDR3 covers 17 residues. Trimming stripped 3 bases from V and 1 base from J, with 17 bases between.

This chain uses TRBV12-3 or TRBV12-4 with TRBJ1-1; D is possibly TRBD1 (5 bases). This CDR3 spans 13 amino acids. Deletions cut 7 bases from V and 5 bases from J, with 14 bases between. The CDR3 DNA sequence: TGTGCCAGCACCGAATTACGGGGGACTGAAGCTTTCTTT. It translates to CASTELRGTEAFF.

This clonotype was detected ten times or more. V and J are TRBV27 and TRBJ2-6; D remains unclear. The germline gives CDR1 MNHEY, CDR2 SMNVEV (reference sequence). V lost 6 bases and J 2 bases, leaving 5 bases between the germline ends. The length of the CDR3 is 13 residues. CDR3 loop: CASSLTGANVLTF. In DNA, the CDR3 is TGTGCCAGCAGCCTTACTGGGGCCAACGTCCTGACTTTC.

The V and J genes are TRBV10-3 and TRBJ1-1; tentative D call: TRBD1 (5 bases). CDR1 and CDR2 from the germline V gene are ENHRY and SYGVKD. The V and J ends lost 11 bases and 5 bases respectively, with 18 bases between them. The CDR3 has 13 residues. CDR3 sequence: CAAVSGGGTEAFF. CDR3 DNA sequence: TGTGCCGCCGTAAGTGGGGGAGGAACTGAAGCTTTCTTT.

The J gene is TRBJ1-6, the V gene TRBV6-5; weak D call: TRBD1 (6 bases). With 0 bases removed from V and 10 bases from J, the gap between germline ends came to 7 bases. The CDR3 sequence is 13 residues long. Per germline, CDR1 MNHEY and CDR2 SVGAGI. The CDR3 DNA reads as TGTGCCAGCAGTTACTCGACAGGCTCACCCCTCCACTTT. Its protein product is CASSYSTGSPLHF.

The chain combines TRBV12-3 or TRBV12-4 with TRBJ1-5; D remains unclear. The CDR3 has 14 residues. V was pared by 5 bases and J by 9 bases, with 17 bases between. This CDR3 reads CASSPQGRGWPQHF. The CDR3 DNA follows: TGTGCCAGCAGTCCGCAAGGGCGTGGTTGGCCCCAGCATTTT.

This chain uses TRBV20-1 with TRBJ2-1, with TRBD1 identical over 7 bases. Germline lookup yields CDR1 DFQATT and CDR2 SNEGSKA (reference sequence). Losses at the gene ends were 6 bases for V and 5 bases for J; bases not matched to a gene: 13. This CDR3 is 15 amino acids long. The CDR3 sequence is CSAAHPRDSNNEQFF. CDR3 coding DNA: TGCAGTGCCGCTCATCCCCGGGACAGTAACAATGAGCAGTTCTTC.

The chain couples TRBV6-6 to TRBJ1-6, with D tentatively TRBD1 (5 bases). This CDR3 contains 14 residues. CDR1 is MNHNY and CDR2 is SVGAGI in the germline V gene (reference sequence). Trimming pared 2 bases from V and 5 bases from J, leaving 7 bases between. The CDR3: CASSYDSHNSPLHF. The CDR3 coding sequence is TGTGCCAGCAGTTACGACAGCCATAATTCACCCCTCCACTTT.

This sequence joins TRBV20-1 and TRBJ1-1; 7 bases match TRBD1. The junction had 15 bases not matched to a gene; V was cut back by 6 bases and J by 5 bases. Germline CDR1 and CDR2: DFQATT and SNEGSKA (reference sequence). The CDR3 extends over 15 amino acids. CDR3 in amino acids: CSAPPGQARGTEAFF. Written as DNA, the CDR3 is TGCAGTGCCCCCCCCGGACAGGCCCGGGGAACTGAAGCTTTCTTT.

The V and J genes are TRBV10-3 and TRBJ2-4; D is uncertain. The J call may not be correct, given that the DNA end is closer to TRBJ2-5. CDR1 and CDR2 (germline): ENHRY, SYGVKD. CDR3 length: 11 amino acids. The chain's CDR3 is CAISEPETQYF. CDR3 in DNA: TGTGCCATCAGTGAGCCGGAGACCCAGTACTTC.

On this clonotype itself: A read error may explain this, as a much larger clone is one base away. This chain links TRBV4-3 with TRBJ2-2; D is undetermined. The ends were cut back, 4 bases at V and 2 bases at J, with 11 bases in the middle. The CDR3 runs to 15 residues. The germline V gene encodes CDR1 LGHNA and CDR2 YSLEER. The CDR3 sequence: CASSREDGNTGELFF. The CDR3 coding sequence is TGCGCCAGCAGCCGAGAGGACGGTAACACCGGGGAGCTGTTTTTT.

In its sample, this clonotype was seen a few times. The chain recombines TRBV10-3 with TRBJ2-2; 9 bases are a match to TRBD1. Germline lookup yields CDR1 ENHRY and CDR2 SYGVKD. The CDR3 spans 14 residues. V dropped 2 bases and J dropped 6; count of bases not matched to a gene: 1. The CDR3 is CAISETGGPGELFF. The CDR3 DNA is TGTGCCATCAGTGAGACAGGGGGCCCCGGGGAGCTGTTTTTT.

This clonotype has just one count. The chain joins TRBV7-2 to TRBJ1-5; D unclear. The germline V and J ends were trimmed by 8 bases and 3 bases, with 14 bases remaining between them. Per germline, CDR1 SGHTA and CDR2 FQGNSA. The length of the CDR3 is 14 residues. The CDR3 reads CASGWREYNQPQHF. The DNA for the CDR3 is TGTGCCAGCGGCTGGAGGGAATACAATCAGCCCCAGCATTTT.

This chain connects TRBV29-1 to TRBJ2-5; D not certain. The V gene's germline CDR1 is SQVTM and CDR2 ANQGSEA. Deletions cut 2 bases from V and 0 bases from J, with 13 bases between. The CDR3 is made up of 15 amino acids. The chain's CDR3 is CSVERSASNQETQYF. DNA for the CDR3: TGCAGCGTTGAAAGGTCAGCCTCCAACCAAGAGACCCAGTACTTC.

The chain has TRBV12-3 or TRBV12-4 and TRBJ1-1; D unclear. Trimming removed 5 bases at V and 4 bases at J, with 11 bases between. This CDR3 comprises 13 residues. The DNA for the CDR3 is TGTGCCAGCAGTGTACTCTGGGGCACTGAAGCTTTCTTT. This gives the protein CASSVLWGTEAFF.

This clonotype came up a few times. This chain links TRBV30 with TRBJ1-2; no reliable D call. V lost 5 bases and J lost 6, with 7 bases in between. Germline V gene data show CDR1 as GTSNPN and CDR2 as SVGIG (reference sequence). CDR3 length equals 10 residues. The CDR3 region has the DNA TGTGCCTGGGGGGATCATGGCTACACCTTC. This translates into CAWGDHGYTF.

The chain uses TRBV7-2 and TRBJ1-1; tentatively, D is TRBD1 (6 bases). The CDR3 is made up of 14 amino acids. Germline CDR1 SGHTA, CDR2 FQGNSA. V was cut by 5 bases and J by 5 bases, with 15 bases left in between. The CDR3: CASSPGGDSTEAFF. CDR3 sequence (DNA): TGTGCCAGCAGCCCGGGGGGCGATTCTACTGAAGCTTTCTTT. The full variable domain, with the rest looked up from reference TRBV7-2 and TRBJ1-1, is GAGVSQSPSNKVTEKGKDVELRCDPISGHTALYWYRQSLGQGLEFLIYFQGNSAPDKSGLPSDRFSAERTGGSVSTLTIQRTQQEDSAVYLCASSPGGDSTEAFFGQGTRLTVV.

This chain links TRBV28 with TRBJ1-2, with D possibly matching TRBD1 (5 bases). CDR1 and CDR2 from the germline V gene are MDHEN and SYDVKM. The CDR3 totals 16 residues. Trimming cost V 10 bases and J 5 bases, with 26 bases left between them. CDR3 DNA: TGTGCCACCTATCCCCTAGGGACCGGCCGACAATATGGCTACACCTTC. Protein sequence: CATYPLGTGRQYGYTF.

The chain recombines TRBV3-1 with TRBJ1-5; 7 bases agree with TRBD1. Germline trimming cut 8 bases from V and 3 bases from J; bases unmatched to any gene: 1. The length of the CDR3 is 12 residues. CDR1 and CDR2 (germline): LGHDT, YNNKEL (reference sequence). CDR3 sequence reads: CASGQDNQPQHF. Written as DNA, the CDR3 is TGTGCCAGCGGACAGGACAATCAGCCCCAGCATTTT.

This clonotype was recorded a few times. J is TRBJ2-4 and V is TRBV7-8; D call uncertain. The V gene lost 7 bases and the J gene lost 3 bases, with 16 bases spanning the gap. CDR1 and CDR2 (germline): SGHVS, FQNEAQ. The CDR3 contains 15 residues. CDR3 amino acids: CASTKSRAGKNIQYF. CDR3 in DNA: TGTGCCAGCACCAAGTCAAGGGCAGGCAAAAACATTCAGTACTTC.

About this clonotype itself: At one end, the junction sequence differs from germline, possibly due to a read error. For the CDR3, the DNA is TGTGCCAGCAGTTGGGACGGCAATCAGCCCCTGCATTTT. Translation: CASSWDGNQPLHF. V is TRBV25-1 and J is TRBJ1-5, with D possibly TRBD1 on 5 matching bases. This CDR3 has 13 residues. Germline CDR1 and CDR2: MGHDK and SYGVNS.

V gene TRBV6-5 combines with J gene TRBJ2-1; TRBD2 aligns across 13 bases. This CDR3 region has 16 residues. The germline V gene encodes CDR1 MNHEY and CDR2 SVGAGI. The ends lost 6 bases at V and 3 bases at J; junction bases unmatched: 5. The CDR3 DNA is TGTGCCAGCAGACGACTAGCGGGGGGTGTCTACAATGAGCAGTTCTTC. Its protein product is CASRRLAGGVYNEQFF.

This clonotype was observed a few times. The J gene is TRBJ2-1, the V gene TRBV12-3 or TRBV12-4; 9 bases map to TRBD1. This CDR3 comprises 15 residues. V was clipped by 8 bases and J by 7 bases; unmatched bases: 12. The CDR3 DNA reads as TGTGCCAGCGGTAAGGGGACAGGGTTTAAGAATGAGCAGTTCTTC. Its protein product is CASGKGTGFKNEQFF.

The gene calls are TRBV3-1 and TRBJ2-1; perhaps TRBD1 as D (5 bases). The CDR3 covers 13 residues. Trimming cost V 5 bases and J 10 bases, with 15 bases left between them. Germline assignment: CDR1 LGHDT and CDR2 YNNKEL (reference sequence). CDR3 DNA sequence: TGTGCCAGCAGCAAGGGTCAAGGGGAAGAGCAGTTCTTC. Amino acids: CASSKGQGEEQFF.

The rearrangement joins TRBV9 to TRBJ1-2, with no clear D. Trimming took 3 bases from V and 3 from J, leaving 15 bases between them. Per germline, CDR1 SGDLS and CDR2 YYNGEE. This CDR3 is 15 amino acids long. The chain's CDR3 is CASSGATSNHYGYTF. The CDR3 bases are TGTGCCAGCAGCGGAGCCACCTCCAACCACTATGGCTACACCTTC.